This is a list of T cell receptor beta chains from one sample in a study of Graves' ophthalmopathy and Graves' hyperthyroidism. TCRdb passed the multiplex PCR reads through MiXCR, listing each CDR3 protein once. Of roughly 1.1 million distinct CDR3 sequences listed, approximately 35% were seen once; the top ten hold around 10%. The sample comprised peripheral blood or thyroid tissue (not recorded which). The receptors were gathered from an adult man with Graves' hyperthyroidism. The CDR3 runs from the conserved cysteine through the conserved F or W. The D gene is left open where the match is weak. Clone size, where shown, is once, few, many, or a class for clones that have expanded.

D: .
J: TRBJ1-4
size: few
V: TRBV9
CDR3: CASSILGSANEKLFF
DNA: TGTGCCAGCAGCATCCTCGGTTCAGCTAATGAAAAACTGTTTTTT

D: TRBD2
J: TRBJ2-2
size: .
V: TRBV12-3/TRBV12-4
CDR3: CASSLRGVNTGELFF
DNA: TGTGCCAGCAGTCTACGGGGGGTTAACACCGGGGAGCTGTTTTTT

D: .
J: TRBJ1-2
size: many
V: TRBV29-1
CDR3: CSVDTGTSYGYTF
DNA: TGCAGCGTTGACACAGGGACCAGCTATGGCTACACCTTC

D: .
J: TRBJ1-1
size: many
V: TRBV12-3/TRBV12-4
CDR3: CASTNGGGAYTEAFF
DNA: TGTGCCAGTACAAACGGGGGTGGTGCCTACACTGAAGCTTTCTTT

D: .
J: TRBJ2-6
size: .
V: TRBV19
CDR3: CASRGGEAGANVLTF
DNA: TGTGCCAGTAGGGGCGGCGAAGCTGGGGCCAACGTCCTGACTTTC

D: TRBD1
J: TRBJ1-5
size: .
V: TRBV9
CDR3: CASSGTGVKQPQHF
DNA: TGTGCCAGCAGCGGGACAGGGGTAAAACAGCCCCAGCATTTT

D: TRBD1
J: TRBJ1-2
size: .
V: TRBV5-1
CDR3: CASSLAPGQAVIYGYTF
DNA: TGCGCCAGCAGCTTGGCGCCTGGACAGGCCGTTATCTATGGCTACACCTTC

D: .
J: TRBJ1-1
size: many
V: TRBV20-1
CDR3: CSASPVQNTEAFF
DNA: TGCAGTGCCAGTCCCGTACAGAACACTGAAGCTTTCTTT

D: .
J: TRBJ2-7
size: .
V: TRBV4-3
CDR3: CASSQVLETGTGEQYF
DNA: TGCGCCAGCAGCCAAGTTCTGGAAACAGGGACGGGCGAGCAGTACTTC

D: .
J: TRBJ1-3
size: many
V: TRBV12-3/TRBV12-4
CDR3: CASNRLSGNTIYF
DNA: TGTGCCAGCAACAGGCTCTCTGGAAACACCATATATTTT

D: .
J: TRBJ2-7
size: many
V: TRBV9
CDR3: CASGRGGTDDEQYF
DNA: TGTGCCAGCGGCCGCGGGGGGACAGATGACGAGCAGTACTTC

D: .
J: TRBJ2-5
size: .
V: TRBV25-1
CDR3: CASSDSGAEETQYF
DNA: TGTGCCAGCAGTGATTCAGGGGCGGAGGAGACCCAGTACTTC

D: .
J: TRBJ1-1
size: .
V: TRBV10-3
CDR3: CAISGAAEAFF
DNA: TGTGCCATCAGTGGTGCTGCTGAAGCTTTCTTT

D: TRBD2
J: TRBJ2-5
size: few
V: TRBV7-9
CDR3: CASSYSTSGGPRETQYF
DNA: TGTGCCAGCAGTTACTCCACTAGCGGGGGGCCTCGAGAGACCCAGTACTTC

D: .
J: TRBJ1-3
size: .
V: TRBV19
CDR3: CASIRSSGNTIYF
DNA: TGTGCCAGTATCCGGAGCTCTGGAAACACCATATATTTT

D: TRBD1
J: TRBJ2-7
size: many
V: TRBV7-8
CDR3: CASSPGQGLYEQYF
DNA: TGTGCCAGTAGTCCGGGACAGGGCTTGTACGAGCAGTACTTC

D: .
J: TRBJ2-2
size: few
V: TRBV12-3/TRBV12-4
CDR3: CASSLARVGELFF
DNA: TGTGCCAGCAGTTTAGCGAGGGTCGGGGAGCTGTTTTTT

D: .
J: TRBJ2-5
size: few
V: TRBV29-1
CDR3: CSVEGGQETQYF
DNA: TGCAGCGTTGAGGGCGGGCAAGAGACCCAGTACTTC

D: .
J: TRBJ1-4
size: few
V: TRBV5-1
CDR3: CASSEGRKLFF
DNA: TGCGCCAGCAGCGAGGGCCGTAAACTGTTTTTT

D: .
J: TRBJ1-6
size: many
V: TRBV2
CDR3: CASTERESPLHF
DNA: TGTGCCAGCACAGAACGAGAATCACCCCTCCACTTT

D: TRBD1
J: TRBJ1-5
size: .
V: TRBV7-3
CDR3: CASREQGAVGNQPQHF
DNA: TGTGCCAGCAGGGAACAGGGGGCAGTGGGCAATCAGCCCCAGCATTTT

D: .
J: TRBJ1-1
size: many
V: TRBV5-1
CDR3: CASSLRYPNTEAFF
DNA: TGCGCCAGCAGCTTGAGATACCCGAACACTGAAGCTTTCTTT

D: .
J: TRBJ2-5
size: .
V: TRBV20-1
CDR3: CSADRRTVEQETQYF
DNA: TGCAGTGCCGATAGAAGGACAGTTGAACAAGAGACCCAGTACTTC

D: .
J: TRBJ1-5
size: .
V: TRBV20-1
CDR3: CSARGAGNPNQPQHF
DNA: TGCAGTGCTAGAGGGGCAGGAAACCCAAATCAGCCCCAGCATTTT